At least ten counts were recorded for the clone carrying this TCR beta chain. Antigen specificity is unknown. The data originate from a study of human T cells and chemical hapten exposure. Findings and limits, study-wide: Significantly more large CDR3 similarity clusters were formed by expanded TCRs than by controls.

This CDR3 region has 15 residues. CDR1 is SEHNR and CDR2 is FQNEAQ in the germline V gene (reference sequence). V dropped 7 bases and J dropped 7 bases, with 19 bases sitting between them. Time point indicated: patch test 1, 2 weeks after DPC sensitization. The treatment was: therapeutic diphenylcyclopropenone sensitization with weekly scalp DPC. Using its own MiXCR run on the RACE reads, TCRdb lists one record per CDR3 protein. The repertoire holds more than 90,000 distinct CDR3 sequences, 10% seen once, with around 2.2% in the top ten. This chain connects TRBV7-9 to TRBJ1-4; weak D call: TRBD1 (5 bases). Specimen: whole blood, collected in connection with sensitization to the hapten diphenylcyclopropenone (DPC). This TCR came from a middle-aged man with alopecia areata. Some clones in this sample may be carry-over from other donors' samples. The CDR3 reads CASNPGRSGGEKLFF. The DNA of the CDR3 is TGTGCCAGCAACCCCGGACGCTCCGGGGGTGAAAAACTGTTTTTT.